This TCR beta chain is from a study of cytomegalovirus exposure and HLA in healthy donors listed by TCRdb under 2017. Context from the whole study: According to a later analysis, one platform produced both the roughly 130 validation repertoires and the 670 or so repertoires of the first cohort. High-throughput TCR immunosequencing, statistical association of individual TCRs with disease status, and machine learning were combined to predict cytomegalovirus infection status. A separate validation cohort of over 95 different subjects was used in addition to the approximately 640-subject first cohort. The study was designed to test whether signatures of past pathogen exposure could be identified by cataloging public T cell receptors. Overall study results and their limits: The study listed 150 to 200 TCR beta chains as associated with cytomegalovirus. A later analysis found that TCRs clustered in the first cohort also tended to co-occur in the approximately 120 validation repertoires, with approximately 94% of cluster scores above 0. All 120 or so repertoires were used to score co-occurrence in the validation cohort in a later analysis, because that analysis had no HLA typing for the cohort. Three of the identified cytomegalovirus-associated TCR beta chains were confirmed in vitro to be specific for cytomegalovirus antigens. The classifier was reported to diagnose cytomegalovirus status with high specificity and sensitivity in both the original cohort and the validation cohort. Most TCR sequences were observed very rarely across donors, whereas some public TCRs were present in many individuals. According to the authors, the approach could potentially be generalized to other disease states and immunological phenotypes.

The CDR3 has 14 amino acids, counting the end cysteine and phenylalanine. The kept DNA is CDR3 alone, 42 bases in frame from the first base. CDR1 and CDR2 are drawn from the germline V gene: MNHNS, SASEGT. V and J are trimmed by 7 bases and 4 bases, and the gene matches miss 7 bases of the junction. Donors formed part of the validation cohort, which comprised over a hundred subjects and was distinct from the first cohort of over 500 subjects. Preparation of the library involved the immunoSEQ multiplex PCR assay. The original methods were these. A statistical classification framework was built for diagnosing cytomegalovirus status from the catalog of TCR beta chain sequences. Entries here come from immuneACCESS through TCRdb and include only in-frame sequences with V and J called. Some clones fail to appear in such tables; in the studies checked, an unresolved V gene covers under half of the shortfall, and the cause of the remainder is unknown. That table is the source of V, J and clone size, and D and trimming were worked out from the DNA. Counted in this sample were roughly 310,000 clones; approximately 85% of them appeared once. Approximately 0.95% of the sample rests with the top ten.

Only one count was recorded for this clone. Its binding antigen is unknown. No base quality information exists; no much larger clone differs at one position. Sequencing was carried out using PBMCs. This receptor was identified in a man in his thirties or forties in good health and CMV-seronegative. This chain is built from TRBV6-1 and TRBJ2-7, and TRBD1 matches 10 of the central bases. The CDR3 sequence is CASNSGTGAYEQYF. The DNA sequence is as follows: TGTGCCAGCAATTCCGGGACAGGGGCGTACGAGCAGTACTTC.